These 12 T cell receptor beta chains share one sample of origin, sequenced in a study of T cells in localized non-small cell lung cancer. The assay was immunoSEQ multiplex PCR, and TCRdb's table has in-frame clones only and misses some. The table lists fewer than 20,000 clones, about 90% of them singletons. The specimen comprised peripheral blood, sampled before any cancer treatment. The receptors here all came from a woman aged 40-75 years with stage I lung adenocarcinoma.

This CDR3 is CASSFDNRSGNTIYF. The CDR3 region has the DNA TGTGCCAGCAGTTTTGACAACCGCTCTGGAAACACCATATATTTT. The chain combines TRBV27 with TRBJ1-3, with D uncertain. Trimming shortened V by 3 bases and J by 0 bases, and 9 bases separated the two germline ends. The CDR3 is 15 amino acids. Germline V gene sequence: CDR1 MNHEY, CDR2 SMNVEV (reference sequence).

This chain joins TRBV14 and TRBJ2-1; a possible D gene is TRBD2 (6 bases). V gave up 4 bases and J gave up 7 bases, with 17 bases separating them. CDR3 size: 15 residues. Germline CDR1 and CDR2: SGHDN and FVKESK. The DNA for the CDR3 is TGTGCCAGCAGCCCACCTTGGACTAACAATAATGAGCAGTTCTTC. It encodes CASSPPWTNNNEQFF. Looking up the rest from reference TRBV14 and TRBJ2-1 gives the full variable domain: EAGVTQFPSHSVIEKGQTVTLRCDPISGHDNLYWYRRVMGKEIKFLLHFVKESKQDESGMPNNRFLAERTGGTYSTLKVQPAELEDSGVYFCASSPPWTNNNEQFFGPGTRLTVL.

This chain joins TRBV5-1 and TRBJ2-2; D is unresolved. Trimming removed 3 bases from V and 2 bases from J, with 17 bases in between. Germline lookup yields CDR1 SGHRS and CDR2 YFSETQ. The CDR3 covers 17 residues. Here the CDR3 reads CASSSEPPQSNTGELFF. CDR3 nucleotide sequence: TGCGCCAGCAGCTCCGAACCCCCCCAGAGTAACACCGGGGAGCTGTTTTTT.

The CDR3 reads CASSTGRLTDTQYF. The CDR3 DNA follows: TGCGCCAGCAGCACGGGCCGACTCACAGATACGCAGTATTTT. V gene TRBV5-1 combines with J gene TRBJ2-3; D call uncertain. Germline CDR1 is SGHRS and CDR2 is YFSETQ. This CDR3 is built from 14 residues. Trimming took off 4 bases at V and 2 bases at J, with 11 bases between the two ends.

The chain has TRBV28 and TRBJ1-6; D is unclear. V was pared by 3 bases and J by 3 bases, with 18 bases between. The CDR3 runs to 18 residues. CDR1 MDHEN and CDR2 SYDVKM come from the germline V gene. CDR3 sequence: CASSLSEGAFVYNSPLHF. CDR3 coding DNA: TGTGCCAGCAGTTTGTCAGAAGGAGCCTTTGTCTATAATTCACCCCTCCACTTT. Drawing the rest from reference TRBV28 and TRBJ1-6, the complete variable domain is DVKVTQSSRYLVKRTGEKVFLECVQDMDHENMFWYRQDPGLGLRLIYFSYDVKMKEKGDIPEGYSVSREKKERFSLILESASTNQTSMYLCASSLSEGAFVYNSPLHFGNGTRLTVT.

The V gene is TRBV29-1, the J gene TRBJ1-1; D may be TRBD1 (6 bases). Germline CDR1 and CDR2: SQVTM and ANQGSEA. V was cut by 0 bases and J by 3 bases, with 8 bases left in between. The CDR3 loop spans 13 amino acids. CDR3 bases: TGCAGCGTTGAAGATACAGGGTACACTGAAGCTTTCTTT. Amino acid sequence: CSVEDTGYTEAFF.

V and J are TRBV11-2 and TRBJ2-1, with 7 bases lining up with TRBD2. Germline V lookup: CDR1 SGHAT, CDR2 FQNNGV. CDR3 size: 13 residues. V was clipped by 1 base and J by 10 bases; unmatched bases: 4. The CDR3 DNA reads as TGTGCCAGCAGCTTAGCGGGAGGAGGCGAGCAGTTCTTC. It encodes CASSLAGGGEQFF.

The chain has TRBV28 and TRBJ1-2; no firm D call. This CDR3 has 13 amino acids. Germline CDR1 MDHEN, CDR2 SYDVKM. Trimming pared 3 bases from V and 3 bases from J, leaving 8 bases between. CDR3 in DNA: TGTGCCAGCAGTTTTAAAGCTTACTATGGCTACACCTTC. Translating gives CASSFKAYYGYTF.

The chain is built from TRBV4-2 and TRBJ1-1; D remains ambiguous. Germline-derived CDR1 and CDR2 are LGHNA and YNFKEQ. With 0 bases removed from V and 11 bases from J, the gap between germline ends came to 19 bases. The CDR3 sequence is 15 residues long. The CDR3 DNA is TGTGCCAGCAGCCAAGATACGCAGGCTCCAGTAGCGGCTTTCTTT. Its protein is CASSQDTQAPVAAFF.

The chain links TRBV19 to TRBJ2-2; TRBD1 might be the D (5 bases). V was cut by 7 bases and J by 2 bases, with 14 bases left in between. CDR1 LNHDA and CDR2 SQIVND come from the germline V gene (reference sequence). This CDR3 contains 15 residues. The chain's CDR3 is CASIQGAFNTGELFF. The CDR3, as DNA: TGTGCCAGTATTCAAGGGGCCTTTAACACCGGGGAGCTGTTTTTT.

The genes are TRBV4-3 and TRBJ2-7; D is uncertain. Germline V gene lookup returns CDR1 LGHNA and CDR2 YSLEER. V was cut by 4 bases and J by 2 bases, with 15 bases left in between. This CDR3 region has 15 residues. The DNA of the CDR3 is TGCGCCAGCAGCCTCCACCGGACCGCTGCCTACGAGCAGTACTTC. This encodes CASSLHRTAAYEQYF.

The CDR3 sequence is CASSLTETGQNTEAFF. CDR3 DNA: TGTGCCAGCAGCTTGACCGAAACAGGGCAGAACACTGAAGCTTTCTTT. J is TRBJ1-1 and V is TRBV5-4; possibly TRBD1 for D (6 bases). Per germline, CDR1 SGHNT and CDR2 YYREEE (reference sequence). V lost 1 base, J lost 1 base, and 14 bases lay in between. The CDR3 spans 16 residues.